This TCR beta chain emerged from a study of cytomegalovirus exposure and HLA in healthy donors. The germline V gene encodes CDR1 GTSNPN and CDR2 SVGIG (reference sequence). The ends lost 8 bases at V and 7 bases at J; junction bases unmatched: 9. The CDR3 is 13 residues long. This clone was seen a few times. What it recognizes is unknown. Overall study findings and caveats: A later analysis linked a missense DCLRE1C variant to TCR beta V- and J-gene trimming. Sequence variants that were highly shared formed a cluster that was likely a sequencing artifact.

13 Jbeta primers and 60 Vbeta primers were used for the PCR. Repertoires were generated with immunoSEQ multiplex PCR, while TCRdb's copy carries only in-frame clones and drops some. The table has around 140,000 clones, 85% to 90% seen once. The sequence came from a woman in her 30s in good health and CMV-seronegative. This sequence joins TRBV30 and TRBJ1-4; 8 bases fit TRBD1. The sample comprised PBMCs. CDR3 protein: CAITRGQGEKLFF. The CDR3 DNA reads as TGTGCCATTACCAGGGGGCAAGGTGAAAAACTGTTTTTT. The variable domain in full, with the rest retrieved from reference TRBV30 and TRBJ1-4, is SQTIHQWPATLVQPVGSPLSLECTVEGTSNPNLYWYRQAAGRGLQLLFYSVGIGQISSEVPQNLSASRPQDRQFILSSKKLLLSDSGFYLCAITRGQGEKLFFGSGTQLSVL.